A single sample is the source of the 25 T cell receptor beta chains below, sequenced in a study of regulatory T cells in long-lasting Graves disease. The time point was: persistent/refractory GD, antithyroid drugs over 5 years with positive TRAb. The TCR library was made from RNA that had been extracted from PBMCs in TRIzol. Both iRepertoire HTBI primers and Arm-PCR of CDR3 regions were used to build the TCR beta libraries. TCRdb ran MiXCR on the multiplex PCR reads and lists one entry per CDR3 protein. Of around 460,000 distinct CDR3 sequences in the sample, 20% to 25% were seen once. Here the sequenced sample was peripheral blood mononuclear cells (PBMCs), taken when the disease was refractory, from a patient treated with antithyroid drugs. These receptors were collected from a female donor with Graves disease.

This clonotype was detected once. The rearrangement uses TRBV12-3 or TRBV12-4 and TRBJ2-1; D remains unclear. This CDR3 has 15 residues. The ends were cut back, 3 bases at V and 3 bases at J, with 12 bases in the middle. CDR3: CASSFRTQRYNEQFF. DNA for the CDR3: TGTGCCAGCAGTTTCCGAACCCAGCGCTACAATGAGCAGTTCTTC.

This clonotype was seen more than once but under ten times. The chain combines TRBV7-8 with TRBJ2-7; the match to TRBD1 covers 9 bases. The J segment lost 3 bases and the V segment lost 1 base, leaving 13 bases of the junction unmatched. The CDR3 has 18 amino acids. Germline V lookup: CDR1 SGHVS, CDR2 FQNEAQ. CDR3 nucleotide sequence: TGTGCCAGCAGCTTAGAATCTCCGGGACAGGGTAATTTCTACGAGCAGTACTTC. This encodes CASSLESPGQGNFYEQYF.

The chain employs TRBV6-5 and TRBJ2-6, with D unresolved. The germline V gene encodes CDR1 MNHEY and CDR2 SVGAGI. V lost 2 bases to trimming and J lost 1 base, with 6 bases between them. CDR3 length equals 15 residues. CDR3 nucleotide sequence: TGTGCCAGCAGTTACGGAGCTTCTGGGGCCAACGTCCTGACTTTC. Protein product: CASSYGASGANVLTF.

This clonotype was found a few times. V and J are TRBV10-3 and TRBJ1-2, with TRBD1 matching 11 bases. Losses at the gene ends were 1 base for V and 6 bases for J; bases not matched to a gene: 4. Per the germline V gene, CDR1 is ENHRY and CDR2 is SYGVKD. The length of the CDR3 is 15 residues. The CDR3 spells CAISEFMGQGDGYTF. CDR3 coding DNA: TGTGCCATCAGTGAGTTTATGGGACAGGGGGATGGCTACACCTTC.

This clonotype was counted between two and nine times. Germline and junction disagree at one end, which may indicate a read error. The chain recombines TRBV19 with TRBJ2-5, with no clear D. CDR1 LNHDA and CDR2 SQIVND come from the germline V gene (reference sequence). The CDR3 contains 15 residues. This chain's CDR3 is CASSIGRADQGTQYF. The DNA of the CDR3 is TGTGCCAGTAGTATAGGTAGGGCGGACCAAGGGACCCAGTACTTC.

This clonotype was counted ten times or more. The CDR3 DNA reads as TGTGCCAGCACGGAATCGGGGGGCTCCTATAATTCACCCCTCCACTTT. Translating gives CASTESGGSYNSPLHF. This chain joins TRBV28 and TRBJ1-6, with TRBD1 as a possible D gene (5 bases). This CDR3 contains 16 residues. Germline V gives CDR1 MDHEN, CDR2 SYDVKM. Trimming stripped 7 bases from V and 0 bases from J, with 13 bases between.

Many counts were recorded for this clonotype. The V call is TRBV15, the J call TRBJ1-2; D remains ambiguous. Germline V CDR1 and CDR2: LNHNV, YYDKDF (reference sequence). Deletions cut 0 bases from V and 6 bases from J, with 5 bases between. This CDR3 contains 12 residues. DNA of the CDR3: TGTGCCACCAGCAGAGATCGTAATGGCTACACCTTC. It is translated as CATSRDRNGYTF.

This clonotype has at least ten counts. The V and J genes are TRBV6-1 and TRBJ1-2; D not resolved. Germline lookup yields CDR1 MNHNS and CDR2 SASEGT. This CDR3 is built from 15 residues. The V end was cut by 7 bases, the J end by 7 bases, with 22 bases between. The CDR3 spells CASIGDLSPIGGYTF. In DNA form, the CDR3 reads TGTGCCAGCATTGGGGATCTATCCCCTATAGGTGGCTACACCTTC.

As to this clonotype: This clone may be a read error of a much larger clone one base away. V and J are TRBV2 and TRBJ1-6, with 10 bases that match TRBD1. V shed 7 bases and J 9 bases; nucleotides not matched to a gene: 3. Germline assignment: CDR1 SNHLY and CDR2 FYNNEI. This CDR3 has 13 residues. The CDR3 region is CASIGDRGSPLHF. The CDR3 region has the DNA TGTGCCAGCATAGGGGACAGGGGTTCACCCCTCCACTTT.

This clonotype was recorded at least ten times. V gene TRBV28 combines with J gene TRBJ2-7, with D hard to call. CDR1 and CDR2 from the germline V gene are MDHEN and SYDVKM. There are 13 residues in the CDR3. V gave up 9 bases and J gave up 0 bases, with 12 bases separating them. CDR3 DNA sequence: TGTGCCAGTTCAGCGTTCTCCTCCTACGAGCAGTACTTC. Translation gives CASSAFSSYEQYF.

This clonotype was counted many times. V and J are TRBV11-2 and TRBJ2-7, with TRBD1 identical over 7 bases. Germline V gene data show CDR1 as SGHAT and CDR2 as FQNNGV. V shed 5 bases and J 4 bases; nucleotides not matched to a gene: 14. The CDR3 covers 16 residues. The CDR3 is CASSLTLGGPMYEQYF. For the CDR3, the DNA is TGTGCCAGCAGCCTGACCCTAGGGGGCCCAATGTACGAGCAGTACTTC.

The chain is built from TRBV29-1 and TRBJ1-2, with a tentative D call TRBD1 (6 bases). V lost 2 bases and J 4 bases, leaving 14 bases between the germline ends. CDR1 SQVTM and CDR2 ANQGSEA come from the germline V gene. The CDR3 has 14 amino acids. The chain's CDR3 is CSVESPGATYGYTF. For the CDR3, the DNA is TGCAGCGTTGAAAGCCCGGGGGCGACCTATGGCTACACCTTC. The whole variable domain, filled in from reference TRBV29-1 and TRBJ1-2, reads SAVISQKPSRDICQRGTSLTIQCQVDSQVTMMFWYRQQPGQSLTLIATANQGSEATYESGFVIDKFPISRPNLTFSTLTVSNMSPEDSSIYLCSVESPGATYGYTFGSGTRLTVV.

This clonotype occurred a few times. This chain uses TRBV7-3 with TRBJ2-7; D possibly matches TRBD1 or TRBD2 (7 bases each). Germline loops: CDR1 SGHTA, CDR2 FQGTGA. Between the trimmed V and J ends, which lost 1 base and 1 base, there was a span of 11 bases. The CDR3 length is 15 residues. CDR3 in amino acids: CASSLRGGQSYEQYF. CDR3 DNA sequence: TGTGCCAGCAGCTTAAGGGGGGGACAGTCCTACGAGCAGTACTTC.

This clonotype was seen ten or more times. This chain connects TRBV6-2 or TRBV6-3 to TRBJ1-2; 9 bases fit TRBD1. The CDR3 spans 17 residues. V was clipped by 0 bases and J by 4 bases; unmatched bases: 9. In germline, CDR1 is MNHEY, CDR2 SVGEGT. CDR3 DNA: TGTGCCAGCAGTTACTCGAGTCGGGACAGGGAGTCCTATGGCTACACCTTC. This encodes CASSYSSRDRESYGYTF.

This clonotype appeared a few times. The chain is built from TRBV18 and TRBJ2-3, with no clear D. Germline CDR1 is KGHSH and CDR2 is LQKENI. The V and J ends lost 3 bases and 1 base respectively, with 5 bases between them. The length of the CDR3 is 13 residues. The DNA for the CDR3 is TGTGCCAGCTCACCGTGGGGCACAGATACGCAGTATTTT. Translating it yields CASSPWGTDTQYF.

This clonotype was detected many times. The chain joins TRBV20-1 to TRBJ2-7; D perhaps matches TRBD1 (6 bases). Trimming shortened V by 4 bases and J by 4 bases, and 11 bases separated the two germline ends. Per germline, CDR1 DFQATT and CDR2 SNEGSKA (reference sequence). The CDR3 covers 12 residues. Here the CDR3 reads CSATKDRYEQYF. The DNA for the CDR3 is TGCAGTGCTACTAAGGACAGATACGAGCAGTACTTC.

This clonotype was counted at least ten times. The chain links TRBV12-3 or TRBV12-4 to TRBJ2-7, with D perhaps assigned TRBD1 or TRBD2 (5 bases each). The CDR3 covers 14 residues. The V end lost 6 bases, the J end lost 4 bases, and 16 bases lay between the germline ends. The DNA for the CDR3 is TGTGCCAGCAGCTTACGGGACGGAACTTACGAGCAGTACTTC. Translation gives CASSLRDGTYEQYF.

This clonotype appeared a few times. V is TRBV12-3 or TRBV12-4 and J is TRBJ2-7, with a weak D call TRBD2 (5 bases). CDR3 length: 12 residues. The germline V and J ends were trimmed by 3 bases and 6 bases, with 9 bases remaining between them. The CDR3 protein is CASSFEGTEQYF. The CDR3 DNA reads TGTGCCAGCAGTTTCGAGGGTACCGAGCAGTACTTC.

The J gene is TRBJ2-2, the V gene TRBV10-3; tentatively, D is TRBD2 (6 bases). Germline V CDR1 and CDR2: ENHRY, SYGVKD. With 9 bases removed from V and 3 bases from J, the gap between germline ends came to 17 bases. The CDR3 extends over 15 amino acids. CDR3 amino acids: CAMKRGDGDTGELFF. The CDR3 DNA follows: TGTGCCATGAAACGCGGGGACGGGGACACCGGGGAGCTGTTTTTT.

The chain uses TRBV13 and TRBJ2-7, with D possibly being TRBD2 (5 bases). V gave up 4 bases and J gave up 3 bases, with 13 bases separating them. The CDR3 runs 14 residues. Germline lookup yields CDR1 PRHDT and CDR2 FYEKMQ (reference sequence). The CDR3, as DNA: TGTGCCAGCAGCTCCCCCGAGGGCAGCTACGAGCAGTACTTC. It codes for CASSSPEGSYEQYF. Full variable domain (remainder filled in from reference TRBV13 and TRBJ2-7): AAGVIQSPRHLIKEKRETATLKCYPIPRHDTVYWYQQGPGQDPQFLISFYEKMQSDKGSIPDRFSAQQFSDYHSELNMSSLELGDSALYFCASSSPEGSYEQYFGPGTRLTVT.

The genes are TRBV24-1 and TRBJ1-5; no definite D call. The CDR3 contains 11 residues. V gave up 8 bases and J gave up 6 bases, with 7 bases separating them. Germline V gene data show CDR1 as KGHDR and CDR2 as SFDVKD. CDR3 coding DNA: TGTGCCACCACACCAGGTCAGCCCCAGCATTTT. It yields the protein CATTPGQPQHF.

Ten or more counts support this clonotype. The chain carries TRBV28 and TRBJ2-7, with 9 bases fitting TRBD1. The CDR3 is 15 amino acids. V shed 6 bases, J shed 3 bases, and the junction held 9 bases outside the gene matches. The germline CDR1 and CDR2 sequences are MDHEN and SYDVKM. DNA for the CDR3: TGTGCCAGCAGCTTGGGGGGGACAGGGATCTACGAGCAGTACTTC. Its translation: CASSLGGTGIYEQYF.

This chain links TRBV19 with TRBJ1-2; the D gene is possibly TRBD1 (6 bases). V dropped 5 bases and J dropped 8 bases, with 15 bases sitting between them. The CDR3 has 13 amino acids. Germline V gene sequence: CDR1 LNHDA, CDR2 SQIVND (reference sequence). Here the CDR3 reads CASSPAGVSGYTF. The CDR3 nucleotides read TGTGCCAGTAGTCCCGCAGGGGTCTCGGGCTACACCTTC.

This clonotype has just a few counts. The chain couples TRBV9 to TRBJ2-2, with a tentative D call TRBD1 (6 bases). Germline CDR1 and CDR2: SGDLS and YYNGEE. The CDR3 contains 18 residues. Trimming shortened V by 3 bases and J by 4 bases, and 22 bases separated the two germline ends. The CDR3 bases are TGTGCCAGCAGCGCAAGACCGGTTGGACAGAGGGGCACCGGGGAGCTGTTTTTT. Residues: CASSARPVGQRGTGELFF. Combining the CDR3 with reference TRBV9 and TRBJ2-2 gives the whole variable domain DSGVTQTPKHLITATGQRVTLRCSPRSGDLSVYWYQQSLDQGLQFLIQYYNGEERAKGNILERFSAQQFPDLHSELNLSSLELGDSALYFCASSARPVGQRGTGELFFGEGSRLTVL.

This clonotype appeared a few times. The rearrangement uses TRBV7-3 and TRBJ2-2; D ambiguous. This CDR3 has 16 amino acids. Germline V CDR1 and CDR2: SGHTA, FQGTGA. Trimming removed 1 base from V and 1 base from J, with 10 bases in between. The CDR3 protein is CASSLSQVGNTGELFF. The CDR3 region has the DNA TGTGCCAGCAGCTTAAGCCAAGTAGGGAACACCGGGGAGCTGTTTTTT.